This T cell receptor (beta chain) appears in the sequencing data of a study of STAT5B mutations in CD4+ large granular lymphocyte leukemia. Regarding the study as a whole: Patient CD4-sorted repertoires looked more clonal than healthy CD4+ repertoires, even without putative leukemic clones. Without HLA matching, higher CD4+ than CD8+ T-LGLL clonality could reflect small sample size.

As processed by the authors: Productive clonotypes were detectable down to 2.59 x 10-5 frequency. TCRdb's table, derived via immunoSEQ multiplex PCR, lists solely in-frame clones and lacks some. The D gene and trimming were derived from the DNA, and the V and J assignments and clone size from that table. The table lists approximately 32,000 clones, 69% of them singletons, with around 2.5% in the top ten. Points on this clone: Its antigen is currently unknown.

Germline lookup yields CDR1 SGHTA and CDR2 FQGNSA. CDR3 length: 14 amino acids. The ends were cut back, 2 bases at V and 0 bases at J, with 7 bases in the middle. The clonotype comes from a human donor in good health. V is TRBV7-2 and J is TRBJ1-2; no reliable D call. The sample taken for sequencing was CD4+ T cells from blood buffy coats. DNA of the CDR3: TGTGCCAGCAGCTTACGGACGGCTAACTATGGCTACACCTTC. Amino acid sequence: CASSLRTANYGYTF.